Listed here is a single T cell receptor beta chain. This sample is drawn from a study of CD8 T cells in ankylosing spondylitis. Each CDR3 protein is one row after TCRdb ran MiXCR on the 5' RACE reads. The data contain 150,000 to 200,000 distinct CDR3 sequences, about 13% of them singletons. Germline CDR1 and CDR2: MNHNS and SASEGT. After removal of 5 bases from V and 8 bases from J, the junction contained 14 bases not matched to a gene. CDR3 length equals 17 residues. The sequence was collected from a male donor with ankylosing spondylitis or in good health (not recorded which). The sequenced sample consisted of blood, either unsorted or a sorted T cell fraction (not recorded which). This chain joins TRBV6-1 and TRBJ2-1; 11 bases are a match to TRBD2. CDR3 region: CASSQKYSGGALDEQFF. The CDR3 region has the DNA TGTGCCAGCAGTCAGAAATATAGCGGGGGGGCCCTAGATGAGCAGTTCTTC.